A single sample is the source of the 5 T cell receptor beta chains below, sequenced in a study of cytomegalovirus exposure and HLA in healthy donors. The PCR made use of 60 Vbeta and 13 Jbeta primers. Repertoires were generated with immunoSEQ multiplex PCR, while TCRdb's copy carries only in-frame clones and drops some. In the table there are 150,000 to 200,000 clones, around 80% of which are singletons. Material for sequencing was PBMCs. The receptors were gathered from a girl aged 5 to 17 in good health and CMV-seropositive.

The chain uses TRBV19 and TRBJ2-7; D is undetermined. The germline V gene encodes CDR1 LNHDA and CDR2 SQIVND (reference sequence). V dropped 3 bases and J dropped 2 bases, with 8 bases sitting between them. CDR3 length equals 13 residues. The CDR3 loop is CASSMGHPYEQYF. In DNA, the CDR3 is TGTGCCAGTAGTATGGGCCATCCCTACGAGCAGTACTTC.

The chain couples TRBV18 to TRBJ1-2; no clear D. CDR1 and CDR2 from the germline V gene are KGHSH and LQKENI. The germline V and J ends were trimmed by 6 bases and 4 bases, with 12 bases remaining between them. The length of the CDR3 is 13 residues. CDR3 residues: CASSYGSSYGYTF. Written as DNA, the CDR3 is TGTGCCAGCTCCTACGGGTCATCCTATGGCTACACCTTC.

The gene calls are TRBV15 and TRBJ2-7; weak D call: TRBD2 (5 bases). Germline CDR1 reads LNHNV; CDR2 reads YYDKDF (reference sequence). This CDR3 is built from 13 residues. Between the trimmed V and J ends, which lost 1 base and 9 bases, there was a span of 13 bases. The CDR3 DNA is TGTGCCACCAGCAGAGTGGAGGTTGGTGGGCAGTACTTC. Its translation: CATSRVEVGGQYF.

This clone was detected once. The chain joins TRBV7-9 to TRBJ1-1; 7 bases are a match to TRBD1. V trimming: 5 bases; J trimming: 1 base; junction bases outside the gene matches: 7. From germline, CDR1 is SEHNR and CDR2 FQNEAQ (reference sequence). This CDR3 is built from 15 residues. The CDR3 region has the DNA TGTGCCAGCAGCCCACCGGGACAGCAGAACACTGAAGCTTTCTTT. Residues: CASSPPGQQNTEAFF.

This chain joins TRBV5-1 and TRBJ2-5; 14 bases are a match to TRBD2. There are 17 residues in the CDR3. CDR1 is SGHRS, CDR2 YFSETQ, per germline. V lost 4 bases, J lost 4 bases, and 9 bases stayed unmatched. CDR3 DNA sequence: TGCGCCAGCAGCAAACGGGGGACTAGCGGGAGATCAGAGACCCAGTACTTC. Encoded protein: CASSKRGTSGRSETQYF.